Given below is one T cell receptor (beta chain) in context. These data originate in a study of blood T cell repertoires in COVID-19. Background on the study: T cells, B-cell-depleted T cells, or PBMCs provided the cDNA or gDNA that served as material.

Here immunoSEQ multiplex PCR was the method, and the copy in TCRdb shows in-frame clones only, minus some. The table shows about 190,000 clones, with roughly 73% occurring only once. V trimming: 6 bases; J trimming: 5 bases; junction bases outside the gene matches: 9. Germline CDR1 SGHTA, CDR2 FQGTGA. The CDR3 has 14 amino acids. V usage is TRBV7-3 and J usage is TRBJ1-1; the match to TRBD1 covers 7 bases. The TCR sequence derives from a woman over 75 with active or convalescent COVID-19. The sequenced sample was peripheral blood. DNA for the CDR3: TGTGCCAGCAGTTCACAGGGGCGGTTAACTGAAGCTTTCTTT. Amino acids: CASSSQGRLTEAFF.